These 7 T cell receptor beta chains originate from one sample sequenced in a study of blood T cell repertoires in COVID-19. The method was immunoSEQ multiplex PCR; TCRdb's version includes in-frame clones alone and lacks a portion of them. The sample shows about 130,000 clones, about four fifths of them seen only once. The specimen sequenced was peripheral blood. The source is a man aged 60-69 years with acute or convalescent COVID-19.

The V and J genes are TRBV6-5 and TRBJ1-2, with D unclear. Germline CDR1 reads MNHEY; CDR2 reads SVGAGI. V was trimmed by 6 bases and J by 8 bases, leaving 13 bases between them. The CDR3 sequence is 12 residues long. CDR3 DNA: TGTGCCAGCAGCGCGGGAGAGGGCGGCTACACCTTC. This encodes CASSAGEGGYTF.

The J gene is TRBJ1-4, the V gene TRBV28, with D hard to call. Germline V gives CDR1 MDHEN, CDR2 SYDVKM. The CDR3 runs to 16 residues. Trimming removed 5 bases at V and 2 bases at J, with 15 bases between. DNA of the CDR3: TGTGCCAGCAGTGTCGGTCTCCCACCGACTAATGAAAAACTGTTTTTT. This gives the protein CASSVGLPPTNEKLFF.

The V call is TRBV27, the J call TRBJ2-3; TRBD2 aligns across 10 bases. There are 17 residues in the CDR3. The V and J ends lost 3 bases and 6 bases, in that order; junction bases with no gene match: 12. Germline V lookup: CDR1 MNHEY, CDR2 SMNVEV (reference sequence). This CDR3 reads CASSFSPPLAGADTQYF. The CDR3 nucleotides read TGTGCCAGCAGTTTTTCACCCCCCCTAGCGGGAGCCGATACGCAGTATTTT.

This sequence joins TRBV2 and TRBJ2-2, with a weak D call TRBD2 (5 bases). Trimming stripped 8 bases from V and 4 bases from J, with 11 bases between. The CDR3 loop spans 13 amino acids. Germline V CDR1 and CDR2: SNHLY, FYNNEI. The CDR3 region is CASQRAPTGELFF. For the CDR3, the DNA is TGTGCCAGCCAGAGGGCGCCCACCGGGGAGCTGTTTTTT.

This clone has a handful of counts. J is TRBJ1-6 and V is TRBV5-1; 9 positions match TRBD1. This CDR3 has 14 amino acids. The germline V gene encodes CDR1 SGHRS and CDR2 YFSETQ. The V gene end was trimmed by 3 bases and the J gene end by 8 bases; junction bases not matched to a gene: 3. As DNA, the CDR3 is TGCGCCAGCAGCTCGGGACAGGGCTATTCACCCCTCCACTTT. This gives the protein CASSSGQGYSPLHF.

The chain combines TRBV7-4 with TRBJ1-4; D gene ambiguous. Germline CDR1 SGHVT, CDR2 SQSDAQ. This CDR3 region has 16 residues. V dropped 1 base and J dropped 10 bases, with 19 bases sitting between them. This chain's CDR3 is CASSLVETVLVGKLFF. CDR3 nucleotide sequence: TGTGCCAGCAGCTTAGTGGAAACAGTGCTTGTTGGAAAACTGTTTTTT.

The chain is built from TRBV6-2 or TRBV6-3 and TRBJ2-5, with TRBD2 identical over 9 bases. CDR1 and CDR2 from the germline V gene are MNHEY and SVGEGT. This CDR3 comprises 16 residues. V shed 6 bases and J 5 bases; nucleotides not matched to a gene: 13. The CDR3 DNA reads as TGTGCCAGCAGCCCTTGGGGCGGGAGCGGGGGGGAGACCCAGTACTTC. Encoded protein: CASSPWGGSGGETQYF.